Given below is one TCR beta chain in context. Expressed TCRB transcripts were sequenced, since all the RNA that had been isolated was reverse transcribed. Only in-frame clones appear in the TCRdb table, and some are missing; sequencing was by immunoSEQ multiplex PCR. The sample includes 250,000 to 400,000 clones, around 15% seen only once; the top ten take about 6.6%. The source of the sample is a study of beta chain features in type 1 diabetes. In the study overall: All samples together contributed some 100,000,000 sorted cells for examination.

Per the germline V gene, CDR1 is ENHRY and CDR2 is SYGVKD. V shed 5 bases, J shed 8 bases, and the junction held 7 bases outside the gene matches. This CDR3 is built from 15 residues. Sequencing was carried out using central memory CD4+ T cells from blood. The source of this sequence is a young man in good health. J is TRBJ1-6 and V is TRBV10-3; 9 bases fit TRBD1. CDR3 sequence: CAISNPGQGDSPLHF. CDR3 DNA sequence: TGTGCCATCAGTAATCCGGGACAGGGAGATTCACCCCTCCACTTT.